These 5 T cell receptor beta chains were all obtained from the same sample, sequenced in a study of T-cell reconstitution after alpha-beta-depleted transplantation in children. It was with unique molecular identifiers that the TCRbeta library was prepared. Each CDR3 protein gets one entry after TCRdb re-called the PCR reads with MiXCR. The sample lists some 490,000 distinct CDR3 sequences, approximately 13% occurring once. The sequences come from PBMCs from the stem cell graft donor, collected from the stem cell graft. Source of these receptors: a human donor who donated a stem cell graft to a child with combined immunodeficiency.

In its sample, this clonotype was seen many times. The chain combines TRBV29-1 with TRBJ1-1; D gene unclear. This CDR3 is built from 14 residues. Germline CDR1 SQVTM, CDR2 ANQGSEA. The V end lost 2 bases, the J end lost 5 bases, and 15 bases lay between the germline ends. DNA of the CDR3: TGCAGCGTTGAAATAGGCGGGGTGCAAACTGAAGCTTTCTTT. Its translation is CSVEIGGVQTEAFF. Looking up the rest from reference TRBV29-1 and TRBJ1-1 gives the full variable domain: SAVISQKPSRDICQRGTSLTIQCQVDSQVTMMFWYRQQPGQSLTLIATANQGSEATYESGFVIDKFPISRPNLTFSTLTVSNMSPEDSSIYLCSVEIGGVQTEAFFGQGTRLTVV.

This clonotype was counted ten times or more. The rearrangement links TRBV12-3 or TRBV12-4 to TRBJ2-3; D gene ambiguous. The CDR3 covers 13 residues. V shed 6 bases and J shed 10 bases, with 17 bases lying between them. CDR3 nucleotides: TGTGCCAGCAGCCTCGTCTCCAAATACGCGCAGTATTTT. Its translation is CASSLVSKYAQYF.

This clonotype has only a few counts. The gene calls are TRBV29-1 and TRBJ1-1, with unresolved D. Trimming left V 7 bases short and J 4 bases short, with 13 bases between. CDR3 length equals 12 residues. The germline gives CDR1 SQVTM, CDR2 ANQGSEA. The CDR3 loop is CSAVGWGTEAFF. For the CDR3, the DNA is TGCAGCGCTGTTGGGTGGGGCACTGAAGCTTTCTTT. Based on the CDR3 plus reference TRBV29-1 and TRBJ1-1, the full variable domain is SAVISQKPSRDICQRGTSLTIQCQVDSQVTMMFWYRQQPGQSLTLIATANQGSEATYESGFVIDKFPISRPNLTFSTLTVSNMSPEDSSIYLCSAVGWGTEAFFGQGTRLTVV.

About this clonotype: A much larger clone differs by one base, so this may be a read error. V is TRBV7-9 and J is TRBJ1-2; D may be TRBD1 (6 bases). The CDR3 is 13 residues long. Germline CDR1 and CDR2: SEHNR and FQNEAQ (reference sequence). V lost 5 bases and J 6 bases, leaving 13 bases between the germline ends. DNA of the CDR3: TGTGCCAGCAGCGCAGGACAGCCCAATGGCTACACCTTC. Encoded protein: CASSAGQPNGYTF.

In this sample, this clonotype turned up a few times. The genes are TRBV7-3 and TRBJ2-3; D is ambiguous. V lost 5 bases and J lost 5, with 20 bases in between. CDR1 SGHTA and CDR2 FQGTGA come from the germline V gene. The CDR3 has 16 amino acids. The CDR3 is CASSDPLRRAEDTQYF. The CDR3 nucleotides are TGTGCCAGCAGCGACCCCCTTCGTCGGGCGGAAGATACGCAGTATTTT.